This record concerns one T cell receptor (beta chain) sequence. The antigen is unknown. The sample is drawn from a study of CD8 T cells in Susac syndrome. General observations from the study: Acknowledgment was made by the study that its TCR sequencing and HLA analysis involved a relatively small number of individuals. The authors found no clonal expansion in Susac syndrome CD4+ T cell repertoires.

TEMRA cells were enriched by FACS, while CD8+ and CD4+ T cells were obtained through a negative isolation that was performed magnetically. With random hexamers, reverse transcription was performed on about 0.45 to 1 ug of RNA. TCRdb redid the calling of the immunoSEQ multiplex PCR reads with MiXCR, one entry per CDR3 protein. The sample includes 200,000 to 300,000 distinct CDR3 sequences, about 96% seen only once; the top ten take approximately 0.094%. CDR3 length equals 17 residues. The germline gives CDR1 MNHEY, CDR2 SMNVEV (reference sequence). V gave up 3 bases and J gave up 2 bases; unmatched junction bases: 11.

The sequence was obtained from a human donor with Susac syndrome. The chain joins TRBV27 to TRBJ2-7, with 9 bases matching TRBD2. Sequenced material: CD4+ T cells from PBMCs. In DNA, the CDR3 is TGTGCCAGCAGTTTTGGCCTTTCTAGCGGGGAAACCTACGAGCAGTACTTC. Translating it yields CASSFGLSSGETYEQYF.